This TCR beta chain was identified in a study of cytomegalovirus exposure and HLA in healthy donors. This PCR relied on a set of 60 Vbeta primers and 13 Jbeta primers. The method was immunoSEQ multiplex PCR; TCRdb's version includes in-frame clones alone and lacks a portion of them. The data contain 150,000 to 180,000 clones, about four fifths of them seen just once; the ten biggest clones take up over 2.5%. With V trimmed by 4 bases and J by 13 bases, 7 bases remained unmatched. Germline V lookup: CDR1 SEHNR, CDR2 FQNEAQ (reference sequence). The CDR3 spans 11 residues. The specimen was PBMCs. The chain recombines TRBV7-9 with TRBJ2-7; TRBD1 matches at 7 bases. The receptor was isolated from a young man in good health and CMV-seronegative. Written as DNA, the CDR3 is TGTGCCAGCAGCTCGGGACAGCCAGTTTACTTC. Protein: CASSSGQPVYF.